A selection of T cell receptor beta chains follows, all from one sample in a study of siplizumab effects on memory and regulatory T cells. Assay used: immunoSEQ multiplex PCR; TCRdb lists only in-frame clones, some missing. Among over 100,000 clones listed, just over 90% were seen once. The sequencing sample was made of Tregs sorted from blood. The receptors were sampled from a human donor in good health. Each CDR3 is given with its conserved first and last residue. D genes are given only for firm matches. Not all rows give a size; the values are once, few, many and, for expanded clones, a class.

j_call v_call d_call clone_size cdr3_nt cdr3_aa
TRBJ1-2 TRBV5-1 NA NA TGCGCCAGCAGCTTGGAGGGACGGGGGGCAGCTAACTATGGCTACACCTTC CASSLEGRGAANYGYTF
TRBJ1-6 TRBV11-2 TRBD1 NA TGTGCCAGCAGCTTACGGGACAGGACCTCACCCCTCCACTTT CASSLRDRTSPLHF
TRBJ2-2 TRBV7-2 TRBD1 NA TGTGCCAGCAGCCTCAGACAGGGGGCCGGCGGGGAGCTGTTTTTT CASSLRQGAGGELFF
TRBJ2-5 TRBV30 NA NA TGTGCCTGGAGTGTGGTGGTAGAGACCCAGTACTTC CAWSVVVETQYF
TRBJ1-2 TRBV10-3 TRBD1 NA TGTGCCATCAGTAAGGAAACAGGGGTCGGCGGCTACACCTTC CAISKETGVGGYTF
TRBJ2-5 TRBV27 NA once TGTGCCAGCAGTTTCAAGACGCCTAGGGAGACCCAGTACTTC CASSFKTPRETQYF
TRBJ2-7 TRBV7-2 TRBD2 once TGTGCCAGCAGCTTAGTGGCGGGGGAGTGGGAGCAGTACTTC CASSLVAGEWEQYF
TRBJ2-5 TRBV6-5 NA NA TGTGCCAGCAGTTACTCGACCGGGCAAGAGACCCAGTACTTC CASSYSTGQETQYF
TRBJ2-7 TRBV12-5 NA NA TGTGCTAGTGGTTTGGGCCGGGTTTACGAGCAGTACTTC CASGLGRVYEQYF
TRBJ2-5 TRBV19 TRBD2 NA TGTGCCAGTAGTATTTCTAGCGGGACTGAGACCCAGTACTTC CASSISSGTETQYF
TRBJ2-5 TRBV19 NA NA TGTGCCAGTAGTAGGGGGTTCCAAGAGACCCAGTACTTC CASSRGFQETQYF
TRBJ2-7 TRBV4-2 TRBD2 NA TGTGCCAGCAGCCAACGACTAGCGGGAGCAGTTACCGGTTACGAGCAGTACTTC CASSQRLAGAVTGYEQYF
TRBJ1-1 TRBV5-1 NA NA TGCGCCAGCATAGAACAGGAGGGGACTGAAGCTTTCTTT CASIEQEGTEAFF
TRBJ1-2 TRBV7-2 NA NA TGTGCCAGCAGCTTAGCCGGGACTGAAAGAAGAACTAACTATGGCTACACCTTC CASSLAGTERRTNYGYTF
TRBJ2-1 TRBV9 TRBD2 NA TGTGCCAGCAGCGGGACTAGCGGGACATCCTACAATGAGCAGTTCTTC CASSGTSGTSYNEQFF
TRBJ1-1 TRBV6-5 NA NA TGTGCCAGCAGTGATCCCGCGCCCAAAGCTTTCTTT CASSDPAPKAFF
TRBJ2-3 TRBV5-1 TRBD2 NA TGCGCCAGCAGCTTGAAACTAGCGGGGGCAGATACGCAGTATTTT CASSLKLAGADTQYF
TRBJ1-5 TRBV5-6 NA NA TGTGCCAGCAGCTTGATGGCAGGGATCGGACAGCATTTT CASSLMAGIGQHF
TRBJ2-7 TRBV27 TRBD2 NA TGTGCCAGCAGAACCGGGACTAGTGTGCAGTACTTC CASRTGTSVQYF
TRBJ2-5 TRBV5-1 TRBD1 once TGCGCCAGCAGCTGGGGGACAGGGTCCGGGCCCCAGTACTTC CASSWGTGSGPQYF
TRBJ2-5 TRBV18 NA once TGTGCCAGCTTAATCCTAGGGGGAGAGACCCAGTACTTC CASLILGGETQYF
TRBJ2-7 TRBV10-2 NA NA TGCGCCAGCTTCGTGGCAGAATCCTACGAGCAGTACTTC CASFVAESYEQYF
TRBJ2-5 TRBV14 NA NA TGTGCCAGCAGCCCCCAACTTCTATACCAAGAGACCCAGTACTTC CASSPQLLYQETQYF
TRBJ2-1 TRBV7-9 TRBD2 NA TGTGCCAGCAACCCGACTAGCGGGAAGCAGTTCTTC CASNPTSGKQFF
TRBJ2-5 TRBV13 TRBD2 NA TGTGCCAGCAGCTACACGACTAGCGGGAGGGCTAAAGAGACCCAGTACTTC CASSYTTSGRAKETQYF
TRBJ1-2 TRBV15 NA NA TGTGCCACCAGCAGAGATCTTACAACCGGGGATGGCTACACCTTC CATSRDLTTGDGYTF
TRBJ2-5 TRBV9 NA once TGTGCCAGCAGCGTAGCGGGGAGCCAAGAGACCCAGTACTTC CASSVAGSQETQYF
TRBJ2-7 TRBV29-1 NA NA TGCAGCGTGGGGGGAATGGGTCGCTACGAGCAGTACTTC CSVGGMGRYEQYF
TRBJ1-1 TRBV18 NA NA TGTGCCAGCTCACCAGTCAGGGTCGGTGCTTTCTTT CASSPVRVGAFF
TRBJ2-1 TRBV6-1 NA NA TGTGCCAGCAAATTAGGGTTTAGGAATGAGCAGTTCTTC CASKLGFRNEQFF
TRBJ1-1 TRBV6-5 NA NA TGTGCCAGCAAAGGGGTTACTGAAGCTTTCTTT CASKGVTEAFF
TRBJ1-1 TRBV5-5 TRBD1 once TGTGCCAGCAGCTCAGGGACAGGGAACACTGAAGCTTTCTTT CASSSGTGNTEAFF
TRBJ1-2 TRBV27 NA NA TGTGCCAGCAGTTTATTTGGCAGAATTGATGGCTACACCTTC CASSLFGRIDGYTF
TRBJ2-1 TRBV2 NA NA TGTGCCAGCAAAATGGAGACTAGCTACAATGAGCAGTTCTTC CASKMETSYNEQFF
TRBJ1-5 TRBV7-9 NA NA TGTGCCAGCAGCCCTATCTTACAGGGAGACAATCAGCCCCAGCATTTT CASSPILQGDNQPQHF
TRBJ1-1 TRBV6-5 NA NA TGTGCCAGCAGTTACAGCTCGCCAGGAGCTTTCTTT CASSYSSPGAFF
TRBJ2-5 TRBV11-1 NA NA TGTGCCAGCAGCGAAACCGGGCGGGGCGGCGAGACCCAGTACTTC CASSETGRGGETQYF
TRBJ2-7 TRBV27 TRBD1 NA TGTGCCACCCAAAGGGACAGGGGCCACGAGCAGTACTTC CATQRDRGHEQYF
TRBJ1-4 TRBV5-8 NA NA TGTGCCAGCAGCCCTCGGCGACAGTTTAATGAAAAACTGTTTTTT CASSPRRQFNEKLFF
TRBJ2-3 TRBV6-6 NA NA TGTGCCAGCAGTTACTCGGGTACTCTAGGCACAGATACGCAGTATTTT CASSYSGTLGTDTQYF
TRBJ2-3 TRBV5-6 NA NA TGTGCCAGCAGCTCCCCCACAGATACGCAGTATTTT CASSSPTDTQYF
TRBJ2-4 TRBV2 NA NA TGTGCCAGCCGTCCATCAACAGGGATGAACATTCAGTACTTC CASRPSTGMNIQYF
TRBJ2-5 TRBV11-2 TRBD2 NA TGTGCCAGCAGCTTCCTCACTAGCGGGGCACAAGAGACCCAGTACTTC CASSFLTSGAQETQYF
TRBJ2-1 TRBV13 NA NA TGTGCCAGCAGCCCCGAGGGCAACCATACTATAACCATTGAGCAGTTCTTC CASSPEGNHTITIEQFF
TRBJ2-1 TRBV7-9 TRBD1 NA TGTGCCAGCAGCTTATCCCCCCCGGGGACAGGGGCTTCCAATGAGCAGTTCTTC CASSLSPPGTGASNEQFF
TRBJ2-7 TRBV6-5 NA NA TGTGCCAGCAGTTACTCCCTTACCCAGGGCTACGAGCAGTACTTC CASSYSLTQGYEQYF
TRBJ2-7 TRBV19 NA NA TGTGCCAGTAGTATAGTCAGCTCCTACGAGCAGTACTTC CASSIVSSYEQYF
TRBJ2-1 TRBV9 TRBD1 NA TGTGCCAGCGACCCACCTCAAAGGACAGGGACAACCTACAATGAGCAGTTCTTC CASDPPQRTGTTYNEQFF
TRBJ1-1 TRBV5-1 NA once TGCGCCAGCAGCTTCAAGGCGGGACTTATGAACACTGAAGCTTTCTTT CASSFKAGLMNTEAFF
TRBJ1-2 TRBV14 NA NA TGTGCCAGCAGCCCGATGGGTAGAGGGCTCTATGGCTACACCTTC CASSPMGRGLYGYTF
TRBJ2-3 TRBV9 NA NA TGTGCCAGCAGCGGAGAATTCGGGGCTTTTCGGCCAGATACGCAGTATTTT CASSGEFGAFRPDTQYF
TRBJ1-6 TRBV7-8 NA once TGTGCCAGCAGCTTAGCGGGGACCCATAATTCACCCCTCCACTTT CASSLAGTHNSPLHF
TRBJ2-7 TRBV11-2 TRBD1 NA TGTGCCAGCAGTCGTTCAGGGGGCTACGAGCAGTACTTC CASSRSGGYEQYF
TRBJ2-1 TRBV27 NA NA TGTGCCAGCAGTTTCGCCAACAAGGGATCCTACAATGAGCAGTTCTTC CASSFANKGSYNEQFF
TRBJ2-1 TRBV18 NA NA TGTGCCAGCTCCGATCAGGGATCCTACAATGAGCAGTTCTTC CASSDQGSYNEQFF